This T cell receptor (beta chain) was recovered during a study of shared clonotypes between healthy human individuals. Study-wide background: Researchers drew samples from a couple of women and three men aged 18 to 49.

CD45RO-negative CD8 cells positively selected for CCR7 made up the naive population, which excluded terminally differentiated effector memory CD45RA+ cells. Study-wide findings and caveats: Rarefaction curves obtained for sorted subsets showed sequencing incomplete despite large depth. Unshared clonotypes carried lower generation probabilities than those common to all four donors. Generally, estimated richness proved larger in naive subsets than it did in memory subsets.

The V and J ends lost 4 bases and 8 bases respectively, with 12 bases between them. Per germline, CDR1 ENHRY and CDR2 SYGVKD. There are 13 residues in the CDR3. With regard to this clone: As yet, its antigen is unknown.

Here immunoSEQ multiplex PCR was the method, and the copy in TCRdb shows in-frame clones only, minus some. The sample holds about 2.2 million clones, 93% seen once. Sequenced sample: naive CD8+ T cells from PBMCs. The sequence derives from a man aged 18 to 29 in good health. Some clones in this sample may be carry-over from other donors' samples. This chain connects TRBV10-3 to TRBJ2-1; no definite D call. The CDR3 DNA is TGTGCCATCAGTGCGGACGGATTCTATGAGCAGTTCTTC. Translated, it gives CAISADGFYEQFF.